This TCR beta chain was sequenced for a study of shared clonotypes between healthy human individuals. There are 15 residues in the CDR3. Germline V gene data show CDR1 as SGDLS and CDR2 as YYNGEE. Trimming took off 0 bases at V and 2 bases at J, with 11 bases between the two ends. Generated by immunoSEQ multiplex PCR, the TCRdb table keeps only in-frame clones and is missing some. Found here are about 1.1 million clones, around 78% of them singletons; the top ten hold around 0.6%. The TCR originated in a young man in good health. Some clones in this sample may be carry-over from other donors' samples. Source material: memory CD4+ T cells from PBMCs. Noted subset: CD45RA-negative fraction. The chain employs TRBV9 and TRBJ2-5, with TRBD1 as a possible D gene (6 bases). CDR3 sequence: CASSVAPRGQETQYF. DNA for the CDR3: TGTGCCAGCAGCGTAGCTCCCAGGGGTCAAGAGACCCAGTACTTC.